This TCR beta chain was recovered during a study of T cell repertoires in cytomegalovirus infection (dated by TCRdb to the late 2010s). In the study overall: Donor HLA type was relevant to the analysis, because carriage of CMV infection together with the matching HLA type was indicated by public TCR beta signatures. Paper-wide results and their limitations: The ex vivo response was dominated by HLA-C-restricted CMV-specific TCR beta clonotypes, which also provided the single most frequent clonotype in two of eight donors. Cumulative frequency of public TCR beta family members discriminated carriers of CMV infection plus the relevant HLA type in this cohort and an independent approximately 340-donor cohort.

The sequencing machine was an Illumina HiSeq 1500. TCRdb reran the public reads through fastp at Q25 and MiXCR, keeping productive beta chains. Under each unique CDR3 protein, matching rows form one entry showing the most common genes and DNA. The sample table contains about 460,000 distinct CDR3 sequences; only one count was recorded for approximately 10% of them. Approximately 10% of the sample goes to the ten largest clones. V was cut back by 2 bases and J by 9 bases, leaving a gap of 15 bases between them. The CDR3 spans 14 residues, from the cysteine through the phenylalanine. Solely the CDR3 DNA is kept, with 42 bases framed from the first base. According to the germline V gene, CDR1 reads SGHDT and CDR2 reads YYEEEE. This clonotype was detected many times. The target of this receptor is not known. No much larger clonotype is one base removed from it; base qualities were not supplied.

Sequencing was performed on PBMCs. This receptor was taken from a human donor in good health (CMV status not recorded). Some clones in this sample may be carry-over from other donors' samples. The sequence links TRBV5-6 to TRBJ1-3; confidence is insufficient to name the D gene. This receptor has the CDR3 CASSLEGAQSTIYF. The sequence in DNA is TGTGCCAGCAGCTTAGAGGGCGCGCAATCCACCATATATTTT. Joined to the reference TRBV5-6 and TRBJ1-3 proteins, this CDR3 gives the full variable domain: DAGVTQSPTHLIKTRGQQVTLRCSPKSGHDTVSWYQQALGQGPQFIFQYYEEEERQRGNFPDRFSGHQFPNYSSELNVNALLLGDSALYLCASSLEGAQSTIYFGEGSWLTVV.